This record covers a single TCR beta chain. Its antigen remains unknown. Each donor was nominally healthy when sampled (though unrecorded immune exposures were likely). This record belongs to a study of cytomegalovirus exposure and HLA in healthy donors. Study as a whole: Sequencing of roughly 180 million T cells in an earlier analysis found some 100 million unique TCR beta sequences. Study conclusions and caveats: Earlier analysis yielded a pattern in which most TCR beta V segments were productive about 87% or about 30% of the time. Differences between HLA loci emerged in a later analysis of TCR association rates, with DRB1 most and HLA-C fewest.

60 Vbeta and 13 Jbeta primers were used in PCR. The data were produced by immunoSEQ multiplex PCR, yet TCRdb's version contains in-frame clones alone and is incomplete. The sample holds about 61,000 clones, around 90% seen once. The CDR3 has 11 amino acids. CDR1 SGHNT and CDR2 YYREEE come from the germline V gene (reference sequence). V lost 3 bases, J lost 14 bases, and 5 bases stayed unmatched. The clonotype originates from a man aged 30-40 years in good health and CMV-seropositive. What was sequenced was PBMCs. The chain couples TRBV5-4 to TRBJ2-3; 8 bases are a match to TRBD2. The CDR3 region is CASSSAGERYF. The CDR3 DNA follows: TGTGCCAGCAGCTCAGCGGGAGAAAGGTATTTT.